This T cell receptor (beta chain) appears in the sequencing data of a study of blood T cell repertoires in COVID-19. In the study overall: Some COVID-19 samples were acute and others convalescent; all came from the United States, Italy and Spain. The analysed material was cDNA or gDNA that came from T cells, B-cell-depleted T cells, or PBMCs.

Trimming took 6 bases from V and 0 from J, leaving 18 bases between them. The CDR3 contains 17 residues. The germline V gene has CDR1 MNHEY and CDR2 SMNVEV (reference sequence). Authors' processing steps: For nucleated cells, counts were estimated from reference gene primer amplification. Clones were sequenced by immunoSEQ multiplex PCR, and TCRdb holds only the in-frame ones, with some missing. That table is the source of V, J and clone size, and D and trimming were worked out from the DNA. The sample has 100,000 or so clones; roughly 82% are singletons. The sequenced material came from peripheral blood. The sequence was obtained from a man older than 75 with acute or convalescent COVID-19. The rearrangement joins TRBV27 to TRBJ1-3, with D possibly matching TRBD1 (6 bases). CDR3 sequence (DNA): TGTGCCAGCAGACCTGGACAGCGTCCCATCTCTGGAAACACCATATATTTT. Translating it yields CASRPGQRPISGNTIYF.